This TCR beta chain was identified during a study of T-cell memory formation after mild COVID-19. Study background: TCR clusters were largely donor specific.

The study's findings and limits: Contracting clones from day 15 to 85 had balanced CD4/CD8; later expanders favoured CD4+. Researchers found some responding clones in pre-infection memory, a sign that cross-reactive memory joined.

This clonotype was seen a few times. Its antigen is undetermined. From 5'RACE with constant-segment primers came TCR alpha and TCR beta cDNA libraries that carried sample barcodes and UMIs. TCRdb redid the calling of the 5' RACE reads with MiXCR, one entry per CDR3 protein. The sample lists 150,000 to 200,000 distinct CDR3 sequences; more than 15% were seen once. The sample taken for sequencing was PBMCs or a T cell subset sorted from them (not recorded which). The TCR originated in an adult woman who had mild COVID-19 (a few samples of this study predate the infection). Cell type and time point are not known.

The CDR3: CASSPLSGSSYNEQFF. The CDR3, as DNA: TGCGCCAGCAGCCCCTTGAGCGGGAGTTCGTACAATGAGCAGTTCTTC. This chain uses TRBV5-1 with TRBJ2-1; 8 nucleotides line up with TRBD2. The CDR3 extends over 16 amino acids. The J segment lost 4 bases and the V segment lost 4 bases, leaving 10 bases of the junction unmatched. Germline CDR1 SGHRS, CDR2 YFSETQ.